The 15 T cell receptor beta chains reported below all come from one sample, sequenced in a study of CD8 T cells in Susac syndrome. RNA, at roughly 0.45 to 1 ug, was reverse transcribed with random hexamers. Each CDR3 protein is one row after TCRdb ran MiXCR on the immunoSEQ multiplex PCR reads. The profile shows some 63,000 distinct CDR3 sequences, around 96% of them singletons. Sequencing input: CD8+ T cells from PBMCs. The receptors were sampled from a human donor with multiple sclerosis.

The gene calls are TRBV3-1 and TRBJ1-1; TRBD1 might be the D (5 bases). In germline, CDR1 is LGHDT, CDR2 YNNKEL (reference sequence). V was clipped by 1 base and J by 1 base, with 10 bases between them. This CDR3 has 15 residues. The CDR3 spells CASSQVRQGNTEAFF. As DNA, the CDR3 is TGTGCCAGCAGCCAAGTCCGGCAGGGGAACACTGAAGCTTTCTTT.

This clonotype was detected once. This chain joins TRBV9 and TRBJ1-1; D is undetermined. The V end lost 4 bases, the J end lost 2 bases, and 15 bases lay between the germline ends. CDR3 length: 15 amino acids. The germline V gene has CDR1 SGDLS and CDR2 YYNGEE. The CDR3 bases are TGTGCCAGCAGCCCGTACAGCGGAGGAAACACTGAAGCTTTCTTT. The encoded protein is CASSPYSGGNTEAFF.

In this sample, this clonotype turned up once. The V and J genes are TRBV3-1 and TRBJ2-1, with 8 bases lining up with TRBD2. Looked up from germline, CDR1 is LGHDT and CDR2 is YNNKEL (reference sequence). The CDR3 covers 17 residues. V shed 0 bases and J 7 bases; nucleotides not matched to a gene: 11. The CDR3 here is CASSQDPRAGGLNEQFF. For the CDR3, the DNA is TGTGCCAGCAGCCAAGATCCCCGGGCGGGAGGACTGAATGAGCAGTTCTTC.

V gene TRBV19 combines with J gene TRBJ2-1; 9 positions match TRBD2. With 5 bases clipped from V and 10 bases from J, the junction kept 9 bases outside the gene matches. Germline V CDR1 and CDR2: LNHDA, SQIVND (reference sequence). CDR3 length: 14 amino acids. CDR3 protein: CASSGVAGVQEQFF. CDR3 sequence (DNA): TGTGCCAGTAGTGGGGTAGCGGGAGTACAAGAGCAGTTCTTC.

CDR3 sequence: CASSQSGDRGVYEQYF. The CDR3 DNA follows: TGCGCCAGCAGTCAATCGGGGGACAGGGGTGTCTACGAGCAGTACTTC. The chain is built from TRBV23-1 and TRBJ2-7; 10 nucleotides align to TRBD1. TRBV23-1 is an open reading frame, and its role is uncertain. The CDR3 extends over 16 amino acids. After removal of 0 bases from V and 3 bases from J, the junction contained 5 bases not matched to a gene.

For the CDR3, the DNA is TGTGCCAGCAGTTACTCAGCCAGGGAAGGGGAGACCCAGTACTTC. Protein product: CASSYSAREGETQYF. The chain has TRBV6-5 and TRBJ2-5, with a possible D match to TRBD1 (5 bases). V was cut by 0 bases and J by 5 bases, with 13 bases left in between. The CDR3 covers 15 residues. In germline, CDR1 is MNHEY, CDR2 SVGAGI.

This chain links TRBV5-4 with TRBJ2-1; tentatively, D is TRBD2 (5 bases). CDR1 is SGHNT, CDR2 YYREEE, per germline (reference sequence). The length of the CDR3 is 14 residues. V was trimmed by 4 bases and J by 4 bases, leaving 12 bases between them. The DNA of the CDR3 is TGTGCCAGCAGCCTCGAAGCGGTATACAATGAGCAGTTCTTC. Protein: CASSLEAVYNEQFF.

This chain uses TRBV13 with TRBJ2-7; TRBD2 might be the D (7 bases). The germline CDR1 and CDR2 sequences are PRHDT and FYEKMQ (reference sequence). This CDR3 region has 11 residues. Trimming took 3 bases from V and 11 from J, leaving 11 bases between them. Here the CDR3 reads CASSFTGTKYF. CDR3 DNA sequence: TGTGCCAGCAGCTTTACAGGGACTAAGTACTTC.

The rearrangement joins TRBV19 to TRBJ2-7; TRBD2 matches 7 bases. With 0 bases clipped from V and 0 bases from J, the junction kept 2 bases outside the gene matches. The germline V gene has CDR1 LNHDA and CDR2 SQIVND (reference sequence). The CDR3 contains 15 residues. CDR3 sequence (DNA): TGTGCCAGTAGTATAGAGCCGGGAGGCTCCTACGAGCAGTACTTC. Translated, it gives CASSIEPGGSYEQYF.

V and J are TRBV12-3 or TRBV12-4 and TRBJ1-1, with a tentative D call TRBD1 (6 bases). V was shortened by 8 bases and J by 8 bases, with 15 bases between the two germline ends. The length of the CDR3 is 12 residues. The CDR3 DNA follows: TGTGCCAGCGGGGGCGGAGGTCTCGAAGCTTTCTTT. Its protein product is CASGGGGLEAFF.

V usage is TRBV19 and J usage is TRBJ2-1, with D unclear. Trimming took 0 bases from V and 9 from J, leaving 12 bases between them. CDR3 length: 14 amino acids. CDR1 is LNHDA and CDR2 is SQIVND in the germline V gene (reference sequence). The CDR3 protein is CASSIDLVNREQFF. The CDR3 DNA follows: TGTGCCAGTAGTATAGATCTGGTGAACCGTGAGCAGTTCTTC.

The gene calls are TRBV7-9 and TRBJ2-7; 7 bases line up with TRBD1. V lost 4 bases, J lost 4 bases, and 7 bases stayed unmatched. Germline V gene data show CDR1 as SEHNR and CDR2 as FQNEAQ (reference sequence). There are 14 residues in the CDR3. The CDR3 region is CASSSRDRWYEQYF. CDR3 coding DNA: TGTGCCAGCAGCTCCCGGGACAGATGGTACGAGCAGTACTTC.

The V call is TRBV6-5, the J call TRBJ2-1; D remains unclear. The CDR3 has 13 residues. Germline CDR1 MNHEY, CDR2 SVGAGI. V lost 6 bases and J lost 3, with 9 bases in between. The chain's CDR3 is CASSPHDYNEQFF. In DNA, the CDR3 is TGTGCCAGCAGCCCACATGACTACAATGAGCAGTTCTTC.

The chain carries TRBV30 and TRBJ2-3; 10 bases agree with TRBD2. The CDR3 totals 14 residues. The V gene's germline CDR1 is GTSNPN and CDR2 SVGIG (reference sequence). V shed 4 bases, J shed 1 base, and the junction held 2 bases outside the gene matches. CDR3 in DNA: TGTGCCTGGACCCTAGCGGGGGGCACAGATACGCAGTATTTT. This sequence encodes CAWTLAGGTDTQYF.

This clonotype has just one count. The chain employs TRBV27 and TRBJ1-2; unclear D gene. V gave up 5 bases and J gave up 8 bases, with 30 bases separating them. Germline lookup yields CDR1 MNHEY and CDR2 SMNVEV (reference sequence). The CDR3 is 18 amino acids. The CDR3 is CASSITRTVSTSGKGYTF. CDR3 in DNA: TGTGCCAGCAGTATCACAAGGACGGTGTCCACATCTGGGAAGGGCTACACCTTC.